This T cell receptor (beta chain) was sequenced for a study of blood T cell repertoires in COVID-19. Germline CDR1 is MNHEY and CDR2 is SMNVEV (reference sequence). The CDR3 spans 15 residues. V gave up 5 bases and J gave up 8 bases; unmatched junction bases: 10. Assay used: immunoSEQ multiplex PCR; TCRdb lists only in-frame clones, some missing. Of some 200,000 clones listed, about 86% are singletons. This clone was observed a few times. This chain joins TRBV27 and TRBJ2-1, with TRBD2 matching over 9 bases. The TCR was taken from a woman in her 40s with acute COVID-19. The sample taken for sequencing was PBMCs or T cells enriched from blood (not recorded which). The CDR3 sequence: CASSVFVAGVDEQFF. Written as DNA, the CDR3 is TGTGCCAGCAGTGTTTTCGTAGCGGGAGTAGATGAGCAGTTCTTC.